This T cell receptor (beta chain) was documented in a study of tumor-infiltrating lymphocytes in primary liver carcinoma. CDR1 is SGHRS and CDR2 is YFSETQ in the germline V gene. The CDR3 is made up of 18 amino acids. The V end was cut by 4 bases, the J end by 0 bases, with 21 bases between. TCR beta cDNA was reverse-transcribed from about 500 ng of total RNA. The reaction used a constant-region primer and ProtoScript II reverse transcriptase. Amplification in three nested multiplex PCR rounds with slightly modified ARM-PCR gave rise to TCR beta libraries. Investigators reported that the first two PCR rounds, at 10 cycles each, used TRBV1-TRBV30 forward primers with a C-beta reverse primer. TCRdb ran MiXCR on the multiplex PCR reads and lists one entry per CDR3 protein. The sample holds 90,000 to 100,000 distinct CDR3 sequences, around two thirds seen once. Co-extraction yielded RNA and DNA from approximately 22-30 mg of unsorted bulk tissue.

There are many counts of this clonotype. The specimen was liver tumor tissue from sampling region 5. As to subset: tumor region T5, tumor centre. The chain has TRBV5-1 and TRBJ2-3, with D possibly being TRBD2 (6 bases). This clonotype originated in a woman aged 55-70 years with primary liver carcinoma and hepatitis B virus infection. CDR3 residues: CASSQLLSGRTSTDTQYF. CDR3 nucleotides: TGCGCCAGCAGCCAACTCCTGAGTGGGAGGACTAGCACAGATACGCAGTATTTT.